This T cell receptor (beta chain) was documented in a study of PD-1 blockade in classical Hodgkin lymphoma. Study findings and constraints: Repertoires differed for reasons still undefined, possibly disease activity or prior therapy. Compared with healthy donors, newly diagnosed patients reportedly showed lower baseline TCR diversity.

Sequencing used immunoSEQ multiplex PCR; TCRdb keeps in-frame clones, though not all of them. Of 20,000 to 30,000 clones detected, 91% appear once; the ten largest clones hold around 0.53%. As for time point: newly diagnosed, previously untreated cHL patient sample. Magnetic depletion of unwanted cells isolated CD4+ T cells from thawed PBMCs. Comparison samples consisted of PBMCs from newly diagnosed, untreated classical Hodgkin lymphoma. Trimming pared 4 bases from V and 7 bases from J, leaving 16 bases between. Germline CDR1 reads SGHDN; CDR2 reads FVKESK. The CDR3 is 14 amino acids. As to this clone: Its matching antigen is unknown.

The sample taken for sequencing was CD4+ T cells from blood. This clonotype was obtained from a human donor with classical Hodgkin lymphoma. This rearrangement joins TRBV14 to TRBJ1-1, with D unresolved. The DNA for the CDR3 is TGTGCCAGCAGCCTACGAATGGTGGCAGGTGAAGCTTTCTTT. Its translation: CASSLRMVAGEAFF.